The sequence of this TCR beta chain was determined in a study of blood T cell repertoires in COVID-19. On the study more broadly: Specimens from acute and convalescent COVID-19 originated in the United States, Italy and Spain.

Participant age was roughly 18 to 95 years, and participants resided in fewer than 30 US areas. Self-reported history from a screening survey and questionnaire set each donor's cohort. In the original analysis: Amplifying reference gene primers gave estimates of nucleated cell counts. Profiled with immunoSEQ multiplex PCR; TCRdb holds only in-frame clones, not every one. That table is the source of V, J and clone size, and D and trimming were worked out from the DNA. Among around 120,000 clones listed, around 88% were seen once. The germline V gene has CDR1 MNHEY and CDR2 SMNVEV (reference sequence). The CDR3 has 13 residues. Trimming stripped 8 bases from V and 5 bases from J, with 15 bases between.

The receptor was isolated from a woman between 45 and 60 years old who had recovered from COVID-19. Input material: PBMCs or T cells enriched from blood (not recorded which). The rearrangement joins TRBV27 to TRBJ1-1; tentatively, D is TRBD1 (5 bases). CDR3 bases: TGTGCCAGCGCGTCAACAGGAAGGACTGAAGCTTTCTTT. Encoded protein: CASASTGRTEAFF.